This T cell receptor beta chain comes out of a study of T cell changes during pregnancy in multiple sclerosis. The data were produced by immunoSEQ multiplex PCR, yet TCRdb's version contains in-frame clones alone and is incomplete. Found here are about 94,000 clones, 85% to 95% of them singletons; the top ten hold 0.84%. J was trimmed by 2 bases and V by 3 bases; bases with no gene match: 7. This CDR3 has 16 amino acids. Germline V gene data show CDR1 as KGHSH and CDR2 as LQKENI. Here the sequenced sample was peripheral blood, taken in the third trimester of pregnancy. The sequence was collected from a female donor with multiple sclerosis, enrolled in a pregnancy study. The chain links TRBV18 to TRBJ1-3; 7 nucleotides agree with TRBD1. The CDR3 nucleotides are TGTGCCAGCTCACCCTTGGACAGGTCCACTGGAAACACCATATATTTT. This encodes CASSPLDRSTGNTIYF.